This TCR beta chain was recorded in a study of CD8 T cells in ankylosing spondylitis. Broader study findings: Among TCR beta sequences, a motif of 7 to 9 highly homologous variants appeared characteristic of ankylosing spondylitis blood.

With molecular barcodes, quantitative 5'-RACE was used to make the TCR beta libraries. TCRdb reanalysed the 5' RACE reads using MiXCR and keeps one entry per CDR3 protein. The profile covers 250,000 to 350,000 distinct CDR3 sequences, with 7.5% to 9% appearing a single time and roughly 14% taken by the ten largest. This clonotype occurred a few times. Antigen specificity is unknown. The V and J ends lost 2 bases and 6 bases, in that order; junction bases with no gene match: 4. Germline loops: CDR1 MNHEY, CDR2 SVGEGT. This CDR3 spans 14 amino acids. The sample comprised blood, either unsorted or a sorted T cell fraction (not recorded which). This sequence originates from a male donor with ankylosing spondylitis. This chain uses TRBV6-2 or TRBV6-3 with TRBJ1-5, with 7 nucleotides matching TRBD1. This chain's CDR3 is CASSYQGGFQPQHF. For the CDR3, the DNA is TGTGCCAGCAGTTACCAGGGGGGATTTCAGCCCCAGCATTTT.